The clone carrying this T cell receptor (beta chain) showed up just once. These data belong to a study of cytomegalovirus exposure and HLA in healthy donors. V lost 6 bases and J lost 5, with 11 bases in between. CDR1 and CDR2 from the germline V gene are LNHDA and SQIVND (reference sequence). The CDR3 extends over 13 amino acids. The primer mix had 60 Vbeta and 13 Jbeta primers. Using immunoSEQ multiplex PCR, the repertoire was profiled, and TCRdb retains in-frame clones only, with some absent. This table holds roughly 100,000 clones, more than 65% found once. Sequencing was carried out using PBMCs. The chain combines TRBV19 with TRBJ1-5; possibly TRBD1 for D (6 bases). This TCR was recovered from a woman aged 18-29 years in good health and CMV-seropositive. CDR3 residues: CASRRDTDQPQHF. CDR3 DNA: TGTGCCAGTAGACGGGACACCGATCAGCCCCAGCATTTT.